Here is one TCR beta chain with its context. Repertoires were generated with immunoSEQ multiplex PCR, while TCRdb's copy carries only in-frame clones and drops some. The sample includes approximately 23,000 clones, 75% seen only once; the top ten take under 8.5%. The trim removed 4 bases at V and 2 bases at J, leaving 9 bases unmatched. The CDR3 loop spans 16 amino acids. The germline CDR1 and CDR2 sequences are SGHRS and YFSETQ. This sample was included in a study of cytotoxic CD8 clonotypes in ibrutinib-treated CLL. This specimen was PBMCs, taken before ibrutinib treatment. V is TRBV5-1 and J is TRBJ2-5; 9 nucleotides match TRBD2. The receptor comes from a human donor with chronic lymphocytic leukemia. Here the CDR3 reads CASSRSSGGLQETQYF. The CDR3 DNA follows: TGCGCCAGCAGCCGGTCCAGCGGGGGGCTTCAAGAGACCCAGTACTTC.